This entry is about one T cell receptor beta chain. Its antigen is as yet unknown. The data derive from a study of cytomegalovirus exposure and HLA in healthy donors. Regarding the study as a whole: Researchers catalogued 150 or so TCR beta chains as cytomegalovirus-associated. Many donors carried some public TCRs, although rarity characterized most TCR sequences.

The assay was immunoSEQ multiplex PCR, and TCRdb's table has in-frame clones only and misses some. The data show roughly 77,000 clones, 85% to 95% seen once. Germline CDR1 reads MDHEN; CDR2 reads SYDVKM. V lost 4 bases and J lost 4, with 21 bases in between. The CDR3 totals 17 residues. The source of this sequence is a woman aged 18-35 years in good health and CMV-seronegative. Specimen: PBMCs. The genes are TRBV28 and TRBJ2-3, with TRBD1 as a possible D gene (5 bases). CDR3 loop: CASSSPLGRGISDTQYF. Written as DNA, the CDR3 is TGTGCCAGCAGTTCCCCCCTGGGAAGGGGAATTTCAGATACGCAGTATTTT.